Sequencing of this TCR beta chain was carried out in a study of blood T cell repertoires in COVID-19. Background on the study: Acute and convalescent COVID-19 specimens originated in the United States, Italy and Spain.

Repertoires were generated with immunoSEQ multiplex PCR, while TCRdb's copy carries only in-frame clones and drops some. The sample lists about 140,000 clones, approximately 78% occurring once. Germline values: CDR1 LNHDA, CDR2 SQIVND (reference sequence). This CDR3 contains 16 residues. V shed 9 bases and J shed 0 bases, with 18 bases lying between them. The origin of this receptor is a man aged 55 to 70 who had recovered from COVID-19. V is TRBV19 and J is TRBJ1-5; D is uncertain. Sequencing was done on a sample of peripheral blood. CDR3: CASNSSPADSNQPQHF. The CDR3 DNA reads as TGTGCCAGCAACTCGTCCCCGGCGGATAGCAATCAGCCCCAGCATTTT.